What follows are 19 T cell receptor beta chains derived from one specimen sequenced in a study of blood T cell repertoires in COVID-19. This table comes from immunoSEQ multiplex PCR, and its TCRdb copy is limited to in-frame clones, with some not included. The sample shows about 210,000 clones, around 83% of them seen only once. Sequenced material: PBMCs or T cells enriched from blood (not recorded which). These receptors all stem from a woman between 40 and 50 years old in a cohort exposed to, infected with or recovered from COVID-19 (not recorded which).

V and J are TRBV5-4 and TRBJ2-5, with 11 positions matching TRBD2. The CDR3 contains 16 residues. CDR1 and CDR2 (germline): SGHNT, YYREEE (reference sequence). V shed 0 bases, J shed 1 base, and the junction held 2 bases outside the gene matches. The CDR3 region has the DNA TGTGCCAGCAGCTTGGCTAGCGGGGGGCCCCAAGAGACCCAGTACTTC. Its translation is CASSLASGGPQETQYF. Looking up the rest from reference TRBV5-4 and TRBJ2-5 gives the full variable domain: ETGVTQSPTHLIKTRGQQVTLRCSSQSGHNTVSWYQQALGQGPQFIFQYYREEENGRGNFPPRFSGLQFPNYSSELNVNALELDDSALYLCASSLASGGPQETQYFGPGTRLLVL.

The chain links TRBV10-3 to TRBJ2-5; 8 nucleotides match TRBD1. V gave up 3 bases and J gave up 4 bases; unmatched junction bases: 10. Germline CDR1 and CDR2: ENHRY and SYGVKD. The CDR3 consists of 16 residues. This CDR3 is CAISDEGRGPGETQYF. CDR3 DNA: TGTGCCATCAGTGATGAGGGCAGGGGGCCGGGAGAGACCCAGTACTTC.

J is TRBJ1-2 and V is TRBV2; 12 nucleotides agree with TRBD1. Germline V gene data show CDR1 as SNHLY and CDR2 as FYNNEI. The CDR3 contains 13 residues. V dropped 6 bases and J dropped 8; count of bases not matched to a gene: 4. The CDR3 DNA is TGTGCCAGCAGAGCCGGGACAGGGGGCGGCTACACCTTC. Translation gives CASRAGTGGGYTF.

The chain is built from TRBV24-1 and TRBJ1-5; D is perhaps TRBD1 (6 bases). Germline CDR1 is KGHDR and CDR2 is SFDVKD. V was shortened by 4 bases and J by 4 bases, with 10 bases between the two germline ends. The CDR3 is made up of 14 amino acids. The CDR3 sequence: CATSERGGNQPQHF. The CDR3 coding sequence is TGTGCCACCAGTGAAAGGGGGGGTAATCAGCCCCAGCATTTT.

This clone was observed a few times. This sequence joins TRBV2 and TRBJ2-7; 9 nucleotides agree with TRBD2. J lost 1 base, V lost 4 bases, and 2 bases had no gene match. This CDR3 has 14 residues. Germline CDR1 reads SNHLY; CDR2 reads FYNNEI. The CDR3 is CASSGLAVSYEQYF. The CDR3 nucleotides are TGTGCCAGCAGTGGACTAGCGGTATCCTACGAGCAGTACTTC.

The genes are TRBV5-6 and TRBJ1-2; 10 bases fit TRBD1. Per the germline V gene, CDR1 is SGHDT and CDR2 is YYEEEE. The CDR3 is 18 residues long. The ends lost 4 bases at V and 4 bases at J; junction bases unmatched: 16. The CDR3, as DNA: TGTGCCAGCAGCCCCTGGAGACAGGGGGCAAACCTATTCTATGGCTACACCTTC. Amino acid sequence: CASSPWRQGANLFYGYTF.

This clone was found a few times. The CDR3 spells CASSYGQGLNTEAFF. CDR3 sequence (DNA): TGTGCCAGCAGTTACGGGCAGGGTTTGAACACTGAAGCTTTCTTT. V usage is TRBV6-2 or TRBV6-3 and J usage is TRBJ1-1; a possible D gene is TRBD1 (5 bases). This CDR3 region has 15 residues. The germline CDR1 and CDR2 sequences are MNHEY and SVGEGT. Trimming stripped 2 bases from V and 0 bases from J, with 10 bases between.

V gene TRBV19 combines with J gene TRBJ1-2; TRBD1 is a possible D gene (6 bases). Germline V gene data show CDR1 as LNHDA and CDR2 as SQIVND (reference sequence). This CDR3 has 13 residues. The V and J ends lost 7 bases and 4 bases respectively, with 13 bases between them. The CDR3 DNA reads TGTGCCAGTACCCCGGACAGAACCTATGGCTACACCTTC. The encoded protein is CASTPDRTYGYTF.

The chain carries TRBV6-2 or TRBV6-3 and TRBJ2-7; D is undetermined. The CDR3 is 13 residues long. Trimming left V 0 bases short and J 2 bases short, with 5 bases between. CDR1 is MNHEY and CDR2 is SVGEGT in the germline V gene. The CDR3 loop reads CASSYSSAYEQYF. The CDR3 DNA follows: TGTGCCAGCAGTTACTCATCGGCCTACGAGCAGTACTTC.

Only one count was recorded for this clone. The V call is TRBV24-1, the J call TRBJ2-1; 8 nucleotides agree with TRBD1. The V segment lost 3 bases and the J segment 7 bases; nucleotides outside the gene matches: 10. CDR3 length: 16 amino acids. Germline values: CDR1 KGHDR, CDR2 SFDVKD. The CDR3 bases are TGTGCCACCAGTGATAGGACAGGGACCCTGGGGAATGAGCAGTTCTTC. It codes for CATSDRTGTLGNEQFF.

Comment on this clone: An end of the junction differs from the germline gene, which may be a read error. The chain joins TRBV2 to TRBJ2-7; D unclear. The CDR3 totals 12 residues. Germline V CDR1 and CDR2: SNHLY, FYNNEI. CDR3 coding DNA: TGTGCCAGCACCGACCCGGGTCTAAGGCTTATCTTC. Its protein is CASTDPGLRLIF.

The chain has TRBV9 and TRBJ1-3; D unresolved. The CDR3 consists of 14 residues. The germline V gene has CDR1 SGDLS and CDR2 YYNGEE. V was cut by 6 bases and J by 2 bases, with 12 bases left in between. The CDR3 sequence is CASTSSSTGNTIYF. CDR3 bases: TGTGCCAGCACCTCATCAAGCACTGGAAACACCATATATTTT.

The CDR3 loop is CASMFIRDRTNYGYTF. As DNA, the CDR3 is TGTGCCAGTATGTTTATCAGAGACAGAACTAACTATGGCTACACCTTC. This sequence joins TRBV19 and TRBJ1-2; D perhaps matches TRBD1 (5 bases). Trimming pared 7 bases from V and 0 bases from J, leaving 18 bases between. CDR3 length: 16 amino acids. Germline lookup yields CDR1 LNHDA and CDR2 SQIVND (reference sequence).

The chain has TRBV28 and TRBJ1-6; the D gene is possibly TRBD1 (5 bases). The CDR3 has 14 residues. The V and J ends lost 7 bases and 7 bases respectively, with 14 bases between them. CDR1 is MDHEN and CDR2 is SYDVKM in the germline V gene. The CDR3, as DNA: TGTGCCAGCACCCGCGGGGACGGAAATTCACCCCTCCACTTT. Its protein product is CASTRGDGNSPLHF.

The chain links TRBV6-5 to TRBJ1-2, with D hard to call. Trimming took 7 bases from V and 4 from J, leaving 16 bases between them. This CDR3 has 14 residues. Per the germline V gene, CDR1 is MNHEY and CDR2 is SVGAGI. The CDR3 sequence is CASIGSSRGYGYTF. The CDR3 DNA reads TGTGCCAGCATAGGGAGCAGTAGAGGCTATGGCTACACCTTC.

The V gene is TRBV5-8, the J gene TRBJ1-5; tentatively, D is TRBD1 (5 bases). The CDR3 extends over 17 amino acids. With 0 bases removed from V and 4 bases from J, the gap between germline ends came to 17 bases. Germline V gene sequence: CDR1 SGHTS, CDR2 YDEGEE. The CDR3: CASSLERQPRENQPQHF. The CDR3 nucleotides are TGTGCCAGCAGCTTGGAACGACAGCCGCGCGAAAATCAGCCCCAGCATTTT. The full variable domain, with the rest looked up from reference TRBV5-8 and TRBJ1-5, is EAGVTQSPTHLIKTRGQQATLRCSPISGHTSVYWYQQALGLGLQFLLWYDEGEERNRGNFPPRFSGRQFPNYSSELNVNALELEDSALYLCASSLERQPRENQPQHFGDGTRLSIL.

This clone occurred many times. The chain has TRBV5-1 and TRBJ2-7; 10 positions agree with TRBD1. This CDR3 region has 15 residues. CDR1 and CDR2 from the germline V gene are SGHRS and YFSETQ. With V trimmed by 4 bases and J by 3 bases, 7 bases remained unmatched. CDR3 DNA: TGCGCCAGCAGCGTAGGGACAGGGGCCATCTACGAGCAGTACTTC. The encoded protein is CASSVGTGAIYEQYF. Full variable domain (remainder filled in from reference TRBV5-1 and TRBJ2-7): KAGVTQTPRYLIKTRGQQVTLSCSPISGHRSVSWYQQTPGQGLQFLFEYFSETQRNKGNFPGRFSGRQFSNSRSEMNVSTLELGDSALYLCASSVGTGAIYEQYFGPGTRLTVT.

The chain combines TRBV4-3 with TRBJ1-5; 9 positions match TRBD1. Germline values: CDR1 LGHNA, CDR2 YSLEER. The V and J ends lost 4 bases and 7 bases, in that order; junction bases with no gene match: 5. This CDR3 has 14 residues. CDR3 in DNA: TGCGCCAGCAGCCTGGGACAGGGTAGCCAGCCCCAGCATTTT. It is translated as CASSLGQGSQPQHF.

This clone was seen once. The chain has TRBV6-6 and TRBJ2-2, with 9 bases lining up with TRBD1. CDR1 is MNHNY and CDR2 is SVGAGI in the germline V gene (reference sequence). The CDR3 sequence is 17 residues long. V gave up 5 bases and J gave up 4 bases; unmatched junction bases: 11. Here the CDR3 DNA reads TGTGCCAGCAGTCCCCAGTGGGGGACAGGGACCACCGGGGAGCTGTTTTTT. Translation gives CASSPQWGTGTTGELFF.